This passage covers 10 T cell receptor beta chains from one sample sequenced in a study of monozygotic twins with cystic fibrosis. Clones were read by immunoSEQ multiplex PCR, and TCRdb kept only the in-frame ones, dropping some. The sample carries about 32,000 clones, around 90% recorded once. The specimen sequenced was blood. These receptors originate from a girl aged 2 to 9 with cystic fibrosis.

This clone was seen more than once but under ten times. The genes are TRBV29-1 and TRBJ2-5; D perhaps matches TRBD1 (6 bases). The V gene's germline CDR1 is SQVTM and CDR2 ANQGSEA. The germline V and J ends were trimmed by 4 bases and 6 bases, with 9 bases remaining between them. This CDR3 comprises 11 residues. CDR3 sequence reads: CSVGRGKTQYF. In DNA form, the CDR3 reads TGCAGCGTTGGAAGGGGGAAGACCCAGTACTTC. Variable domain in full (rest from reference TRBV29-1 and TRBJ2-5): SAVISQKPSRDICQRGTSLTIQCQVDSQVTMMFWYRQQPGQSLTLIATANQGSEATYESGFVIDKFPISRPNLTFSTLTVSNMSPEDSSIYLCSVGRGKTQYFGPGTRLLVL.

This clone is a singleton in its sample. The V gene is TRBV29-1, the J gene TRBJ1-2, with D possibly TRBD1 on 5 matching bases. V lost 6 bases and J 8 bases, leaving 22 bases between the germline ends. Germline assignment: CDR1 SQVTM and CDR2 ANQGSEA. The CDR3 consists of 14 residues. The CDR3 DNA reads TGCAGCGTAGACCAATCAGGGATGTCAGTGGGCTACACCTTC. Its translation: CSVDQSGMSVGYTF.

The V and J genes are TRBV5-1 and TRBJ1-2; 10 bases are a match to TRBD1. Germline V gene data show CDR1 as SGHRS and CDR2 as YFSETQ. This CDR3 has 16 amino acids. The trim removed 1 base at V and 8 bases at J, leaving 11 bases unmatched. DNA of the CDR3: TGCGCCAGCAGCTTGACTGGGACAGGGGAAAAGGGAGGCTACACCTTC. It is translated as CASSLTGTGEKGGYTF.

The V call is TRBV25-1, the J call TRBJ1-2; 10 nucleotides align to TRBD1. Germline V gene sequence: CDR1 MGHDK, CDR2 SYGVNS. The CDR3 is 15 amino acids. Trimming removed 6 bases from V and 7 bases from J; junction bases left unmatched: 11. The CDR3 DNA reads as TGTGCCAGCAGCCCTTACCAGACAGGGGGCAGTGGCTACACCTTC. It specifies CASSPYQTGGSGYTF.

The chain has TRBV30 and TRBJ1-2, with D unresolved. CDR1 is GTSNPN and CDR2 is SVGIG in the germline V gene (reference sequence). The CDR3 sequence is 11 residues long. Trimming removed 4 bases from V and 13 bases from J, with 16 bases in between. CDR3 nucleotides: TGTGCCTGGAAGGAGGACCTGAGCTGCACCTTC. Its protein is CAWKEDLSCTF.

CDR3 in DNA: TGTGCCAGCAGTTCGGGATTCTATGAAAAACTGTTTTTT. It is translated as CASSSGFYEKLFF. V usage is TRBV27 and J usage is TRBJ1-4; D unclear. The V gene lost 4 bases and the J gene lost 6 bases, with 9 bases spanning the gap. Germline CDR1 and CDR2: MNHEY and SMNVEV (reference sequence). CDR3 length: 13 residues.

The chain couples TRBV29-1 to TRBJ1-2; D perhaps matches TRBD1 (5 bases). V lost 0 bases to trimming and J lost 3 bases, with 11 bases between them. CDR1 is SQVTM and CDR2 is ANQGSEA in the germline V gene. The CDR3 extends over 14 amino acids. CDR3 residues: CSVEDLGGYYGYTF. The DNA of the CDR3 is TGCAGCGTTGAAGATCTCGGGGGATACTATGGCTACACCTTC.

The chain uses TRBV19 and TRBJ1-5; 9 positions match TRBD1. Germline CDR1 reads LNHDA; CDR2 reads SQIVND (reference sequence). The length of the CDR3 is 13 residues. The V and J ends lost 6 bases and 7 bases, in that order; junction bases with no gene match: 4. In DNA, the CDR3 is TGTGCCAGTAGGGGGGACAGGGAACAGCCCCAGCATTTT. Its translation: CASRGDREQPQHF.

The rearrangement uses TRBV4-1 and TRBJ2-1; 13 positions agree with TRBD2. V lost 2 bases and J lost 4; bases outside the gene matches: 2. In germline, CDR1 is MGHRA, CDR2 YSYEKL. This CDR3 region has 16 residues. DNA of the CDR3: TGCGCCAGCAGCCAACCGGGACTAGCGGGGTACAATGAGCAGTTCTTC. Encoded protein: CASSQPGLAGYNEQFF.

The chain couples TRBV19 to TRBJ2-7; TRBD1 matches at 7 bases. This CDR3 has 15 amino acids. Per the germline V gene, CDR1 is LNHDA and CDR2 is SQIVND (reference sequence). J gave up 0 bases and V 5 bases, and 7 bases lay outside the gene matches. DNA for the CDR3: TGTGCCAGTAGTCACGGACAGGACCGCTCCTACGAGCAGTACTTC. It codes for CASSHGQDRSYEQYF.